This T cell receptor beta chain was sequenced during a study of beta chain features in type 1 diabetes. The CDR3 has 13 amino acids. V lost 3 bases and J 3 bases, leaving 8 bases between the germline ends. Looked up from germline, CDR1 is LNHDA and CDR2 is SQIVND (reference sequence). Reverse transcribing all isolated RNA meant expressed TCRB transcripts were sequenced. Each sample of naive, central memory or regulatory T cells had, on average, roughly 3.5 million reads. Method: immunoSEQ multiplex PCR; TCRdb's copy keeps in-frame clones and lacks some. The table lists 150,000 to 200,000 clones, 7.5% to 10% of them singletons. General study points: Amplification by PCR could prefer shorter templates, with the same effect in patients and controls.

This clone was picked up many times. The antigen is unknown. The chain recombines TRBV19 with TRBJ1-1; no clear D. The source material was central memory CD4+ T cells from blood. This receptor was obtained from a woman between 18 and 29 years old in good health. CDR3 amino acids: CASSIEADTEAFF. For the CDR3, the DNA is TGTGCCAGTAGTATCGAGGCGGACACTGAAGCTTTCTTT.